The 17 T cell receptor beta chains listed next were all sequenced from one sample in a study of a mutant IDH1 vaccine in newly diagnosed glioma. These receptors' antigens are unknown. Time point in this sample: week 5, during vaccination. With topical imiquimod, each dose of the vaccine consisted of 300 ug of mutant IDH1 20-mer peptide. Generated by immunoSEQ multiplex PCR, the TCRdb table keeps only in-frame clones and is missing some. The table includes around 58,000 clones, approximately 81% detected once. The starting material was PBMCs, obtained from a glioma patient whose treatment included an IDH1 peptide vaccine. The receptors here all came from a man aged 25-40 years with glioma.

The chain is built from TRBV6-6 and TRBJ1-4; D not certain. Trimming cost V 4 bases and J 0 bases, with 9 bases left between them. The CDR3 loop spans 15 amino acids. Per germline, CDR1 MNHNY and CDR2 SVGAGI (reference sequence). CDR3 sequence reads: CASSSATATNEKLFF. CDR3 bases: TGTGCCAGCAGTTCCGCTACGGCAACTAATGAAAAACTGTTTTTT.

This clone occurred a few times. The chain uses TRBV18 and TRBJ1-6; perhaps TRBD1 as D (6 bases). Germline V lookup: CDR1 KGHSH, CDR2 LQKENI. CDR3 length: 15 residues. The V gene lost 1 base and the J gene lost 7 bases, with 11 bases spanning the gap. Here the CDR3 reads CASSPQGGKNSPLHF. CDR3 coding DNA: TGTGCCAGCTCACCACAGGGGGGAAAGAATTCACCCCTCCACTTT.

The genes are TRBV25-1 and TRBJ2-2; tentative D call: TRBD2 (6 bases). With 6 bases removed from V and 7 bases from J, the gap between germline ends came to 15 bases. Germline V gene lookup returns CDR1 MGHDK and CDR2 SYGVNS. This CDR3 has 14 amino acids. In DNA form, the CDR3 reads TGTGCCAGCAGCCCACGGAGGGCCGGCGGGGAGCTGTTTTTT. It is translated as CASSPRRAGGELFF. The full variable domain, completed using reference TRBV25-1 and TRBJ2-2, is EADIYQTPRYLVIGTGKKITLECSQTMGHDKMYWYQQDPGMELHLIHYSYGVNSTEKGDLSSESTVSRIRTEHFPLTLESARPSHTSQYLCASSPRRAGGELFFGEGSRLTVL.

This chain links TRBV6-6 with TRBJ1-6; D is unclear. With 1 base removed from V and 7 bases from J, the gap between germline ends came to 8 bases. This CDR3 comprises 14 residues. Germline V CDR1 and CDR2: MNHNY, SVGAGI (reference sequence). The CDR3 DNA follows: TGTGCCAGCAGTTACTGGGGAGGGAATTCACCCCTCCACTTT. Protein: CASSYWGGNSPLHF.

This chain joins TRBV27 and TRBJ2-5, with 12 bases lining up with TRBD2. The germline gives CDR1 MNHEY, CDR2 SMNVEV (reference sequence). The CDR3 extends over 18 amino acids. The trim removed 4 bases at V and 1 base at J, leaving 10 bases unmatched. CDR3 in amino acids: CASSSGLAGFSVQETQYF. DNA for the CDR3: TGTGCCAGCAGTTCAGGACTAGCGGGGTTTTCAGTCCAAGAGACCCAGTACTTC.

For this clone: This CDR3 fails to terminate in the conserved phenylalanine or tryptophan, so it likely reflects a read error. In DNA, the CDR3 is TGTGCCAGTAGTATAGAACCTGGCAATCAGCCCCAGCATCTT. This translates into CASSIEPGNQPQHL. V is TRBV19 and J is TRBJ1-5; no clear D. Germline CDR1 and CDR2: LNHDA and SQIVND (reference sequence). CDR3 length: 14 residues. V was pared by 0 bases and J by 2 bases, with 5 bases between.

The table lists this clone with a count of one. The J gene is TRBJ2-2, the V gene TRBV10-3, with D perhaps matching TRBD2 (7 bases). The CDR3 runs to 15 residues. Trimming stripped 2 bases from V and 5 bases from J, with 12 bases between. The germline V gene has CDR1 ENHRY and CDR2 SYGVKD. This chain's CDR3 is CAISEGRGRTGELFF. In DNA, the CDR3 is TGTGCCATCAGTGAGGGGCGGGGGCGGACCGGGGAGCTGTTTTTT.

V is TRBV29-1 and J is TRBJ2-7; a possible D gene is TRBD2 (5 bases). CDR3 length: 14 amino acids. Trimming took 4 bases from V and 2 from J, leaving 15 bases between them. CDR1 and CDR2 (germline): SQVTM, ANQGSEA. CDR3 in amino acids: CSVGGGVWTYEQYF. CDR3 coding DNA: TGCAGCGTTGGCGGAGGAGTCTGGACCTACGAGCAGTACTTC.

This CDR3 reads CASSLQARRGTDTQYF. DNA of the CDR3: TGCGCCAGCAGTCTACAGGCACGACGCGGCACAGATACGCAGTATTTT. The genes are TRBV5-1 and TRBJ2-3, with a tentative D call TRBD1 (5 bases). Trimming stripped 5 bases from V and 1 base from J, with 17 bases between. The CDR3 length is 16 residues. The V gene's germline CDR1 is SGHRS and CDR2 YFSETQ.

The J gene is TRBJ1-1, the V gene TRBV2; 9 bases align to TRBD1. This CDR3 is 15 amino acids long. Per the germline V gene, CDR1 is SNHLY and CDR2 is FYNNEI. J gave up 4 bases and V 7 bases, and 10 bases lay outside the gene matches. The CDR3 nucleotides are TGTGCCAGCATTCCGGGACAGGGTGCTGGCACTGAAGCTTTCTTT. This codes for CASIPGQGAGTEAFF.

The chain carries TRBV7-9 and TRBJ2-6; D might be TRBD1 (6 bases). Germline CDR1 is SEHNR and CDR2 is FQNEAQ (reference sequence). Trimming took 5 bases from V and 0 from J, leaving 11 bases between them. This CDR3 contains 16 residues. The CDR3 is CASSLQGHSGANVLTF. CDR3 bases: TGTGCCAGCAGCCTACAGGGACACTCTGGGGCCAACGTCCTGACTTTC. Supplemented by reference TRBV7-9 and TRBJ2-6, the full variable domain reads DTGVSQNPRHKITKRGQNVTFRCDPISEHNRLYWYRQTLGQGPEFLTYFQNEAQLEKSRLLSDRFSAERPKGSFSTLEIQRTEQGDSAMYLCASSLQGHSGANVLTFGAGSRLTVL.

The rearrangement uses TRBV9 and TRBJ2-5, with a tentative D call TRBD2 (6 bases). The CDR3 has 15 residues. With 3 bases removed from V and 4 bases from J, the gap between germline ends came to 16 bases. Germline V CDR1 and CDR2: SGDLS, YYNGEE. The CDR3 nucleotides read TGTGCCAGCAGCGCCGAGGGGAGAGCGGGAGAGACCCAGTACTTC. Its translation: CASSAEGRAGETQYF.

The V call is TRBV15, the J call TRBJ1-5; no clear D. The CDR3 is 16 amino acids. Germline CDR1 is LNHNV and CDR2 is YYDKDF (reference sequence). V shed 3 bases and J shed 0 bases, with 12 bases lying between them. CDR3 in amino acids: CATSSLAQNSNQPQHF. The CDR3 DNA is TGTGCCACCAGCAGCCTTGCACAGAATAGCAATCAGCCCCAGCATTTT. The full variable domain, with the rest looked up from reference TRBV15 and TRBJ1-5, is DAMVIQNPRYQVTQFGKPVTLSCSQTLNHNVMYWYQQKSSQAPKLLFHYYDKDFNNEADTPDNFQSRRPNTSFCFLDIRSPGLGDTAMYLCATSSLAQNSNQPQHFGDGTRLSIL.

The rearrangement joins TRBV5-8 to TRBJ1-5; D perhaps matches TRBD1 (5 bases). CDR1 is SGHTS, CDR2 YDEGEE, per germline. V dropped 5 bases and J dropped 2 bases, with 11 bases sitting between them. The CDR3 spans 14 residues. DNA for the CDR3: TGTGCCAGCAGGAGACAGAGGGGCAATCAGCCCCAGCATTTT. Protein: CASRRQRGNQPQHF.

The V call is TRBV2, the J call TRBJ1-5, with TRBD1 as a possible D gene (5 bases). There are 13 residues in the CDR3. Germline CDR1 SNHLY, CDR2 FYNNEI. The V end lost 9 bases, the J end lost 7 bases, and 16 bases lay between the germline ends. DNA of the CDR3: TGTGCCAGTCAAACCGGGGGGGAACAGCCCCAGCATTTT. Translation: CASQTGGEQPQHF.

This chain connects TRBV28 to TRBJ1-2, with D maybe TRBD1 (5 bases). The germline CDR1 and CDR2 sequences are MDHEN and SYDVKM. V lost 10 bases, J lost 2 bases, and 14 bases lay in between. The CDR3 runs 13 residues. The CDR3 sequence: CAILNWDNYGYTF. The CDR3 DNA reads TGTGCCATCCTAAACTGGGACAACTATGGCTACACCTTC.

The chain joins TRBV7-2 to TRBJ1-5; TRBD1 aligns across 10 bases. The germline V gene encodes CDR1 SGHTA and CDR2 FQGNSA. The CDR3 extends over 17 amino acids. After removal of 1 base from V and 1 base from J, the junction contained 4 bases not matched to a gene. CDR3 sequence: CASSLGWGQGSNQPQHF. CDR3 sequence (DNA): TGTGCCAGCAGCTTAGGGTGGGGACAGGGGAGCAATCAGCCCCAGCATTTT. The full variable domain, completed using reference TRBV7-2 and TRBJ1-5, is GAGVSQSPSNKVTEKGKDVELRCDPISGHTALYWYRQSLGQGLEFLIYFQGNSAPDKSGLPSDRFSAERTGGSVSTLTIQRTQQEDSAVYLCASSLGWGQGSNQPQHFGDGTRLSIL.